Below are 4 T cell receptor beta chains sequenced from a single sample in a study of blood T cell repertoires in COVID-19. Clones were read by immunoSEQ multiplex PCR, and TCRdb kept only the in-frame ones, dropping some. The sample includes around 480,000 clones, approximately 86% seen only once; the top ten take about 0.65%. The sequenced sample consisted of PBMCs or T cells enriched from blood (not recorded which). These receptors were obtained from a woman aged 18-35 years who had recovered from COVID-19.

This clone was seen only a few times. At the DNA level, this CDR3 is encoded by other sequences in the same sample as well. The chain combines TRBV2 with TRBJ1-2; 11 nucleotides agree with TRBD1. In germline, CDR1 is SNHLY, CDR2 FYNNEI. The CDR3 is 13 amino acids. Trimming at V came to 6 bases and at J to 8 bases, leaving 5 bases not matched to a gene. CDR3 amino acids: CASSGQGAGGYTF. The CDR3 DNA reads TGTGCCAGCAGCGGACAGGGGGCGGGCGGCTACACCTTC.

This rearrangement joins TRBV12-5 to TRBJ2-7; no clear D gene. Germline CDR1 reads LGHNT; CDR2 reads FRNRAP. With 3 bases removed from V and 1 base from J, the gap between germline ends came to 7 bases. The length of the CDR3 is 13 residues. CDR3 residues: CASGFYGSYEQYF. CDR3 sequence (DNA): TGTGCTAGTGGTTTCTATGGTTCCTACGAGCAGTACTTC. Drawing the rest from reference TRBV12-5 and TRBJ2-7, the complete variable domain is DARVTQTPRHKVTEMGQEVTMRCQPILGHNTVFWYRQTMMQGLELLAYFRNRAPLDDSGMPKDRFSAEMPDATLATLKIQPSEPRDSAVYFCASGFYGSYEQYFGPGTRLTVT.

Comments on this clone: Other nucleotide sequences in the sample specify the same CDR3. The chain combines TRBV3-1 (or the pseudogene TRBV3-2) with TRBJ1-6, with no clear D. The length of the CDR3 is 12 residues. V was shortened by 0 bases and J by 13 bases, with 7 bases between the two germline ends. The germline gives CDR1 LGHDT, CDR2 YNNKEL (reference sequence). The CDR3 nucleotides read TGTGCCAGCAGCCAAGAGGCCTCCCCCCTCCACTTT. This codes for CASSQEASPLHF.

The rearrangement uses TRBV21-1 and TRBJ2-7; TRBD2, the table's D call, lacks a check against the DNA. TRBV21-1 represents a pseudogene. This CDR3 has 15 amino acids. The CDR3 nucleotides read TGTGCCAGCAGCGCTCCGGGGGGGGATCGTTACGAGCAGTACTTC. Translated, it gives CASSAPGGDRYEQYF.